This T cell receptor (beta chain) was sequenced in a study of blood T cell repertoires in COVID-19. About the study: Spain, Italy and the United States supplied samples that represented acute and convalescent COVID-19. Sources were T cells, B-cell-depleted T cells, or PBMCs; the material itself was cDNA or gDNA.

The authors' processing: Quantification of nucleated cells was approximated via reference gene primer amplification. Generated by immunoSEQ multiplex PCR, the TCRdb table keeps only in-frame clones and is missing some. V and J calls and clone size come straight from that table; D and trimming were deduced from the DNA. The sample shows about 230,000 clones, 70% to 90% of them seen only once. The CDR3 covers 16 residues. CDR1 is SGDLS and CDR2 is YYNGEE in the germline V gene. Trimming removed 3 bases from V and 5 bases from J; junction bases left unmatched: 10. This chain links TRBV9 with TRBJ2-3, with 9 bases matching TRBD2. The TCR was taken from a middle-aged man with acute or convalescent COVID-19. The sample comprised peripheral blood. The CDR3 region has the DNA TGTGCCAGCAGCGAAACGGCGGGGGGGAGTAAAGATACGCAGTATTTT. Residues: CASSETAGGSKDTQYF.